These 18 T cell receptor beta chains were sequenced from one sample in a study of OX40 agonist ivuxolimab in advanced cancers. The method was immunoSEQ multiplex PCR; TCRdb's version includes in-frame clones alone and lacks a portion of them. The sample contains 100,000 or so clones, roughly 90% of which appear only once. Sample: CD4+ or CD8+ T cells sorted from blood, taken in a trial of the OX40 agonist ivuxolimab. These receptors all stem from an adult with an advanced solid tumor such as melanoma, head and neck, liver or kidney cancer.

The chain carries TRBV4-3 and TRBJ2-5; 14 bases are a match to TRBD2. The CDR3 is made up of 18 amino acids. Trimming took 4 bases from V and 4 from J; bases not matched to a gene: 11. Germline V gene lookup returns CDR1 LGHNA and CDR2 YSLEER. The CDR3 sequence is CASSLGLAGDVSRETQYF. The CDR3 coding sequence is TGCGCCAGCAGCCTGGGACTAGCGGGGGATGTTTCACGAGAGACCCAGTACTTC.

This clone appeared once. This chain's CDR3 is CSVHTGETTGELFF. CDR3 DNA sequence: TGCAGCGTTCACACAGGGGAAACAACCGGGGAGCTGTTTTTT. The rearrangement uses TRBV29-1 and TRBJ2-2; 7 bases fit TRBD1. V lost 5 bases and J lost 5; bases outside the gene matches: 8. Germline-derived CDR1 and CDR2 are SQVTM and ANQGSEA. The CDR3 is made up of 14 amino acids.

The chain employs TRBV9 and TRBJ2-1; TRBD1 is a possible D gene (6 bases). Trimming stripped 3 bases from V and 0 bases from J, with 10 bases between. CDR1 is SGDLS, CDR2 YYNGEE, per germline. This CDR3 spans 15 amino acids. The CDR3 nucleotides read TGTGCCAGCAGCGCGCGACAGGACTCCTACAATGAGCAGTTCTTC. Amino acid sequence: CASSARQDSYNEQFF.

The CDR3 DNA reads as TGTGCCAGCAGCTTAGGTCAATACGAGCAGTACTTC. This codes for CASSLGQYEQYF. The V call is TRBV7-9, the J call TRBJ2-7; D is undetermined. The germline V gene encodes CDR1 SEHNR and CDR2 FQNEAQ (reference sequence). V lost 1 base and J 4 bases, leaving 5 bases between the germline ends. This CDR3 comprises 12 residues.

This chain uses TRBV30 with TRBJ1-1, with D maybe TRBD1 (5 bases). The germline gives CDR1 GTSNPN, CDR2 SVGIG (reference sequence). V was shortened by 0 bases and J by 4 bases, with 9 bases between the two germline ends. The CDR3 consists of 13 residues. In DNA, the CDR3 is TGTGCCTGGAGTGTACGGGGGGGCACTGAAGCTTTCTTT. Its protein product is CAWSVRGGTEAFF.

This sequence joins TRBV4-1 and TRBJ2-5; tentatively, D is TRBD2 (5 bases). The CDR3 has 15 residues. From germline, CDR1 is MGHRA and CDR2 YSYEKL. V shed 0 bases and J shed 2 bases, with 10 bases lying between them. The CDR3 region has the DNA TGCGCCAGCAGCCAAGAATACACTAGTCAAGAGACCCAGTACTTC. This encodes CASSQEYTSQETQYF.

The genes are TRBV18 and TRBJ1-5, with D unresolved. Germline CDR1 is KGHSH and CDR2 is LQKENI. This CDR3 has 13 residues. Deletions cut 4 bases from V and 3 bases from J, with 7 bases between. The DNA of the CDR3 is TGTGCCAGCTCACGCGGATTCAATCAGCCCCAGCATTTT. Translated: CASSRGFNQPQHF. Full variable domain (outside the CDR3, taken from reference TRBV18 and TRBJ1-5): NAGVMQNPRHLVRRRGQEARLRCSPMKGHSHVYWYRQLPEEGLKFMVYLQKENIIDESGMPKERFSAEFPKEGPSILRIQQVVRGDSAAYFCASSRGFNQPQHFGDGTRLSIL.

The chain combines TRBV10-3 with TRBJ2-1; 9 bases align to TRBD2. CDR1 is ENHRY and CDR2 is SYGVKD in the germline V gene. The CDR3 has 17 amino acids. V trimming: 6 bases; J trimming: 4 bases; junction bases outside the gene matches: 13. CDR3 sequence reads: CAIRDPSSGAGYNEQFF. The DNA for the CDR3 is TGTGCCATCAGGGATCCCTCTAGCGGGGCAGGGTACAATGAGCAGTTCTTC.

The rearrangement uses TRBV9 and TRBJ2-1; 9 bases are a match to TRBD1. Germline V CDR1 and CDR2: SGDLS, YYNGEE. The ends lost 0 bases at V and 8 bases at J; junction bases unmatched: 15. The CDR3 sequence is 18 residues long. The CDR3 protein is CASSVGAFVVGQGHEQFF. CDR3 bases: TGTGCCAGCAGCGTAGGAGCGTTTGTGGTGGGACAGGGACATGAGCAGTTCTTC.

CDR3 DNA: TGTGCCAGCGGGGTAGCGTCTTTCCCGACAGGGACCCACTACGAGCAGTACTTC. Amino acid sequence: CASGVASFPTGTHYEQYF. The chain employs TRBV2 and TRBJ2-7; the match to TRBD1 covers 7 bases. Germline values: CDR1 SNHLY, CDR2 FYNNEI. With V trimmed by 8 bases and J by 3 bases, 22 bases remained unmatched. CDR3 length equals 18 residues.

V is TRBV4-1 and J is TRBJ1-2, with D hard to call. The V end lost 2 bases, the J end lost 5 bases, and 18 bases lay between the germline ends. Germline CDR1 and CDR2: MGHRA and YSYEKL. This CDR3 spans 16 amino acids. The CDR3 bases are TGCGCCAGCAGCCAAATCAATGTCGACCGGGGTTATGGCTACACCTTC. Protein product: CASSQINVDRGYGYTF.

The sample holds one count of this clone. This chain uses TRBV6-5 with TRBJ1-5, with unresolved D. In germline, CDR1 is MNHEY, CDR2 SVGAGI. Trimming removed 3 bases at V and 1 base at J, with 4 bases between. The CDR3 runs to 13 residues. The CDR3 DNA is TGTGCCAGCAGTTATGGGAGCAATCAGCCCCAGCATTTT. Protein: CASSYGSNQPQHF.

The chain carries TRBV7-8 and TRBJ2-1, with TRBD2 matching 16 bases. V was pared by 3 bases and J by 0 bases, with 8 bases of the junction left unmatched. The CDR3 is 20 amino acids. Germline V CDR1 and CDR2: SGHVS, FQNEAQ. CDR3 loop: CASSFPGTSGRVGSYNEQFF. In DNA form, the CDR3 reads TGTGCCAGCAGCTTCCCCGGGACTAGCGGGAGGGTTGGCTCCTACAATGAGCAGTTCTTC.

The genes are TRBV9 and TRBJ2-7, with 7 bases lining up with TRBD2. Germline V CDR1 and CDR2: SGDLS, YYNGEE. J was trimmed by 7 bases and V by 3 bases; bases with no gene match: 7. The CDR3 covers 13 residues. The CDR3 loop is CASSGGGAREQYF. CDR3 nucleotides: TGTGCCAGCAGCGGGGGAGGGGCGAGGGAGCAGTACTTC.

The chain employs TRBV6-1 and TRBJ1-3; the D gene is possibly TRBD1 (5 bases). The ends were cut back, 4 bases at V and 2 bases at J, with 15 bases in the middle. The CDR3 spans 16 residues. The germline V gene encodes CDR1 MNHNS and CDR2 SASEGT. The DNA for the CDR3 is TGTGCCAGCAGTGGACGACAGAGACAGACTGGAAACACCATATATTTT. It codes for CASSGRQRQTGNTIYF.

This clone showed up just once. The CDR3, as DNA: TGTGCCAGCAGCCCATCCCGGGATCCCTGGGATGAGCAGTTCTTC. This translates into CASSPSRDPWDEQFF. This sequence joins TRBV9 and TRBJ2-1, with D maybe TRBD2 (5 bases). The length of the CDR3 is 15 residues. Looked up from germline, CDR1 is SGDLS and CDR2 is YYNGEE. Between the trimmed V and J ends, which lost 4 bases and 8 bases, there was a span of 19 bases.

The chain links TRBV5-1 to TRBJ2-1, with TRBD1 matching over 9 bases. After removal of 3 bases from V and 2 bases from J, the junction contained 3 bases not matched to a gene. The germline V gene encodes CDR1 SGHRS and CDR2 YFSETQ. There are 15 residues in the CDR3. In DNA form, the CDR3 reads TGCGCCAGCAGCTGGGGGACAGGGCCCTACAATGAGCAGTTCTTC. It translates to CASSWGTGPYNEQFF. The full variable domain, its missing parts supplied by reference TRBV5-1 and TRBJ2-1, is KAGVTQTPRYLIKTRGQQVTLSCSPISGHRSVSWYQQTPGQGLQFLFEYFSETQRNKGNFPGRFSGRQFSNSRSEMNVSTLELGDSALYLCASSWGTGPYNEQFFGPGTRLTVL.

The chain couples TRBV10-3 to TRBJ2-3; D is unclear. Germline values: CDR1 ENHRY, CDR2 SYGVKD. Trimming removed 0 bases at V and 1 base at J, with 8 bases between. The CDR3 sequence is 15 residues long. This chain's CDR3 is CAISESSRGTDTQYF. CDR3 DNA sequence: TGTGCCATCAGTGAGTCAAGCCGGGGCACAGATACGCAGTATTTT.